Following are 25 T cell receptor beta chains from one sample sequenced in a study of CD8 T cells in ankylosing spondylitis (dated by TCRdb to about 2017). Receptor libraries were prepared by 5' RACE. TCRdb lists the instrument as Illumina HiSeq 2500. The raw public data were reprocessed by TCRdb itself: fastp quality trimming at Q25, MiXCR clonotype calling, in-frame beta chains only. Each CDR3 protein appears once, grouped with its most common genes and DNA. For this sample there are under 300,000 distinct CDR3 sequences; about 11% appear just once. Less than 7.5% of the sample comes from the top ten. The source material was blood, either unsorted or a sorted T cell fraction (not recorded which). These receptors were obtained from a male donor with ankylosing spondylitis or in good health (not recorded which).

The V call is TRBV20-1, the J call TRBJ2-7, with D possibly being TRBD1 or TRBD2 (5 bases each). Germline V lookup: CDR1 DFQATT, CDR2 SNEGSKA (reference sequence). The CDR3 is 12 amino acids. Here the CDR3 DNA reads TGCAGCGGGGACCGGAACTCCTACGAGCAGTACTTC. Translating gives CSGDRNSYEQYF.

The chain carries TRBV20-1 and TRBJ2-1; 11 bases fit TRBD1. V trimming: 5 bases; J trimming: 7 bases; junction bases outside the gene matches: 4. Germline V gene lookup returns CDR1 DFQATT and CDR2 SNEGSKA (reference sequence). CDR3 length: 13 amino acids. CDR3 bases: TGCAGTGCTCCCCGGGACAGGGGGAATGAGCAGTTCTTC. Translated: CSAPRDRGNEQFF.

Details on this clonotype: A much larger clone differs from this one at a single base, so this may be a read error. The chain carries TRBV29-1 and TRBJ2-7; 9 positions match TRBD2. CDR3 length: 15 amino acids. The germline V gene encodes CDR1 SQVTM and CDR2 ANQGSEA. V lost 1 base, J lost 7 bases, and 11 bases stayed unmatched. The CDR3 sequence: CSVEAGLAGSGEQYF. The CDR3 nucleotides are TGCAGCGTTGAAGCGGGCCTAGCGGGATCGGGGGAGCAGTACTTC.

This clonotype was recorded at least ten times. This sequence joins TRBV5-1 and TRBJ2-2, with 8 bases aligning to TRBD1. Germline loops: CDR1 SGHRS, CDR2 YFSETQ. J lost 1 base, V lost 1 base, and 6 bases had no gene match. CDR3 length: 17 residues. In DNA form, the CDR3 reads TGCGCCAGCAGCTTGATTGGACAGGGACGGAACACCGGGGAGCTGTTTTTT. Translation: CASSLIGQGRNTGELFF.

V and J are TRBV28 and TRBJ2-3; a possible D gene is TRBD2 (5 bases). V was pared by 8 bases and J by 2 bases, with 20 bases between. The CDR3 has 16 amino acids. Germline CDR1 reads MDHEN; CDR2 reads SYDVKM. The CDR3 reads CASPPGSGRYTDTQYF. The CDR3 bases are TGTGCCAGCCCGCCGGGCAGCGGACGATACACAGATACGCAGTATTTT.

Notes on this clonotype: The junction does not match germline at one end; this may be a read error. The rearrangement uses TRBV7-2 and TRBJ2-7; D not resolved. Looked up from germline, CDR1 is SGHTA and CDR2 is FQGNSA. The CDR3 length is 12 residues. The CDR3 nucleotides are TGTGCCGGCAGCTTAGGCGTTTACGAGCAGTACTTC. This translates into CAGSLGVYEQYF.

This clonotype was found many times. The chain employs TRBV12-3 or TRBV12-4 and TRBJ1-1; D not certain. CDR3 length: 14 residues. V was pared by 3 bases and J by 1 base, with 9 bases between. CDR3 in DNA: TGTGCCAGCAGTTTTTTACGTGAGAACACTGAAGCTTTCTTT. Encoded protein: CASSFLRENTEAFF.

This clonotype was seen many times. The CDR3 sequence: CSASRGENSPLHF. As DNA, the CDR3 is TGCAGTGCTAGTCGGGGAGAAAATTCACCCCTCCACTTT. The rearrangement uses TRBV20-1 and TRBJ1-6, with no clear D. Looked up from germline, CDR1 is DFQATT and CDR2 is SNEGSKA (reference sequence). Deletions cut 3 bases from V and 7 bases from J, with 10 bases between. The CDR3 loop spans 13 amino acids.

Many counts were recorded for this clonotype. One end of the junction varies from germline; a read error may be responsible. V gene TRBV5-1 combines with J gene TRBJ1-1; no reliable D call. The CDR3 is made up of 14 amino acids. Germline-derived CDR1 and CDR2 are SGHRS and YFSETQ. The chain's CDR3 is CASSLGSLNTEAFF. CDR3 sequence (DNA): TGTGCCAGCAGTTTGGGCAGCTTGAACACTGAAGCTTTCTTT.

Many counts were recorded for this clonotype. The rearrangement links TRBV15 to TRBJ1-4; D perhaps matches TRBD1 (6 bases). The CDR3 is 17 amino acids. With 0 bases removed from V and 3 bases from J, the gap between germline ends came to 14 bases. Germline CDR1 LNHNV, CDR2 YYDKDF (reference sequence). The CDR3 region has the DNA TGTGCCACCAGCAGAGATCCAGGGGCGGCGGCTAATGAAAAACTGTTTTTT. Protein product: CATSRDPGAAANEKLFF.

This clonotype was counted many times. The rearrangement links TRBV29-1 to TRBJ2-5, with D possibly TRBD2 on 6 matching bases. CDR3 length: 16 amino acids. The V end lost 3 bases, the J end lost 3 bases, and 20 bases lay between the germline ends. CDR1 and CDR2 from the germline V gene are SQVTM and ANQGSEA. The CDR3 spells CSVENPDGGIEETQYF. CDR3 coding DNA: TGCAGCGTTGAGAACCCGGACGGAGGGATAGAAGAGACCCAGTACTTC. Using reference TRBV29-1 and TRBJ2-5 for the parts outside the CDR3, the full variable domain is SAVISQKPSRDICQRGTSLTIQCQVDSQVTMMFWYRQQPGQSLTLIATANQGSEATYESGFVIDKFPISRPNLTFSTLTVSNMSPEDSSIYLCSVENPDGGIEETQYFGPGTRLLVL.

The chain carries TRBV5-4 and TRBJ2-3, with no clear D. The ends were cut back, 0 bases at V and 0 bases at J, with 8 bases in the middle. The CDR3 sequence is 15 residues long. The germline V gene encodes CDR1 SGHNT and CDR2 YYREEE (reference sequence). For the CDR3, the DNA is TGTGCCAGCAGCTTGGAAAGCAGAAGCACAGATACGCAGTATTTT. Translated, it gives CASSLESRSTDTQYF.

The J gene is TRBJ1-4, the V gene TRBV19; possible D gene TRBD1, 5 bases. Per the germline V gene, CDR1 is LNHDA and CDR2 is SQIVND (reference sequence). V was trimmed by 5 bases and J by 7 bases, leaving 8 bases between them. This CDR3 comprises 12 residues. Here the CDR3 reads CASSDSSEKLFF. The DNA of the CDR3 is TGTGCCAGTAGTGACAGCAGTGAAAAACTGTTTTTT.

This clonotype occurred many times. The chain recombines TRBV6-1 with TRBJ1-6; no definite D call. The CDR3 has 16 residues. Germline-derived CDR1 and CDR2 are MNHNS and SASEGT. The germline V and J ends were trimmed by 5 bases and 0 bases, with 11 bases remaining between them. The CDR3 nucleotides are TGTGCCAGCAGTCGGATTTTGAGCTCCTATAATTCACCCCTCCACTTT. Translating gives CASSRILSSYNSPLHF.

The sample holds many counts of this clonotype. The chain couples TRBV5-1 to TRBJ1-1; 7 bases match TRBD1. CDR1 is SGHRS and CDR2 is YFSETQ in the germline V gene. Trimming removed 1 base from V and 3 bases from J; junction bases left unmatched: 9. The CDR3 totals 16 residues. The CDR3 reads CASSLRVQGDYTEAFF. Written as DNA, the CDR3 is TGCGCCAGCAGCTTGAGGGTTCAGGGGGATTACACTGAAGCTTTCTTT. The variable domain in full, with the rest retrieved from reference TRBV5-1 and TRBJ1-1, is KAGVTQTPRYLIKTRGQQVTLSCSPISGHRSVSWYQQTPGQGLQFLFEYFSETQRNKGNFPGRFSGRQFSNSRSEMNVSTLELGDSALYLCASSLRVQGDYTEAFFGQGTRLTVV.

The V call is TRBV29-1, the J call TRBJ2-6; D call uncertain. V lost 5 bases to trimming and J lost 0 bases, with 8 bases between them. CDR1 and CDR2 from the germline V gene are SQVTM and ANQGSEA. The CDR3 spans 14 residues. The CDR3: CSVTLGSGANVLTF. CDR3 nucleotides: TGCAGCGTTACACTCGGCTCTGGGGCCAACGTCCTGACTTTC.

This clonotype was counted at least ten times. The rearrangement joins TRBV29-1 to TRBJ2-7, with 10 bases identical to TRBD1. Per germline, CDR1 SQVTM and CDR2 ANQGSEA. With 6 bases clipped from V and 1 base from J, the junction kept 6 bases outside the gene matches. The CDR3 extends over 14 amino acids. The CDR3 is CSVSDRGPSYEQYF. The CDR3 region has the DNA TGCAGCGTGAGCGACAGGGGGCCATCCTACGAGCAGTACTTC.

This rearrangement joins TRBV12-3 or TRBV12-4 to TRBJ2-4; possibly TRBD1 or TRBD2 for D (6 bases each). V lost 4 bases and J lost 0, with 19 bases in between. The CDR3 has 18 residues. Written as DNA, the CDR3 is TGTGCCAGCAGTTGGGGGCGGGACACCATGCAAGCCAAAAACATTCAGTACTTC. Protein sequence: CASSWGRDTMQAKNIQYF.

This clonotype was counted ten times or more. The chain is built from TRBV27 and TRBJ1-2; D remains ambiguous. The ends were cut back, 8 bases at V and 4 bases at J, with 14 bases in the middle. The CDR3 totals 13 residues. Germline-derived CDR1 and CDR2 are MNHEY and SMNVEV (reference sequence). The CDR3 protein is CASRSWVSYGYTF. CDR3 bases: TGTGCCAGCCGCTCGTGGGTATCCTATGGCTACACCTTC.

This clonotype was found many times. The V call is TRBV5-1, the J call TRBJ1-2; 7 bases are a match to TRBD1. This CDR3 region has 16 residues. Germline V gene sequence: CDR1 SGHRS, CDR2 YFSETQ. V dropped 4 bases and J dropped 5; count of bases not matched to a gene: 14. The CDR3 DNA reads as TGCGCCAGCAGCGCCCGCGAACAGGGGCTCGGTTATGGCTACACCTTC. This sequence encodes CASSAREQGLGYGYTF.

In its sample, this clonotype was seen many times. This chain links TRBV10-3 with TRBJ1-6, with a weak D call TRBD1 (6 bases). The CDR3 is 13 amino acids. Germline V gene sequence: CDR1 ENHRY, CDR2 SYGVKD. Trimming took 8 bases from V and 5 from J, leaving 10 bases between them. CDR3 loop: CAISAGDNSPLHF. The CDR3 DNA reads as TGTGCCATCTCGGCAGGGGATAATTCACCCCTCCACTTT.

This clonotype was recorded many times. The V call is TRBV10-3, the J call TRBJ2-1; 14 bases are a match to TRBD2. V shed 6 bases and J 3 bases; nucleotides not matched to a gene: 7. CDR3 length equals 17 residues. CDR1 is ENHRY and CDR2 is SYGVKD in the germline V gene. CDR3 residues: CAIRGTSGRDSYNEQFF. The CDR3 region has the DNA TGTGCCATCAGGGGGACTAGCGGGAGAGATAGCTACAATGAGCAGTTCTTC.

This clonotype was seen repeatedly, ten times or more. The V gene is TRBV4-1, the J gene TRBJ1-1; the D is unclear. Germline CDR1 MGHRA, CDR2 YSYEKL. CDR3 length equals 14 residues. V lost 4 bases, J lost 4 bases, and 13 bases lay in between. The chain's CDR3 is CASSRIGAATEAFF. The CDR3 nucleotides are TGCGCCAGCAGCCGCATCGGAGCAGCCACTGAAGCTTTCTTT.

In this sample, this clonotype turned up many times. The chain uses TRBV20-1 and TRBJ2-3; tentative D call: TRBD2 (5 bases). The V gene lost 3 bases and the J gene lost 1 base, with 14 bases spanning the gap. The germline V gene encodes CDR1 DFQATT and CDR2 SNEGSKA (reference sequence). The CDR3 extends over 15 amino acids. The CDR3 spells CSASGSGLGTDTQYF. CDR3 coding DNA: TGCAGTGCTAGTGGGAGTGGGCTTGGCACAGATACGCAGTATTTT.

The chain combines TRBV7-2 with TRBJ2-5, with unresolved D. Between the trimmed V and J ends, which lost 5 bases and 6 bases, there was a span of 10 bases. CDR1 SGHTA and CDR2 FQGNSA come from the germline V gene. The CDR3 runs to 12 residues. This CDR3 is CASSALVKTQYF. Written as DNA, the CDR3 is TGTGCCAGCAGCGCCCTAGTTAAGACCCAGTACTTC.